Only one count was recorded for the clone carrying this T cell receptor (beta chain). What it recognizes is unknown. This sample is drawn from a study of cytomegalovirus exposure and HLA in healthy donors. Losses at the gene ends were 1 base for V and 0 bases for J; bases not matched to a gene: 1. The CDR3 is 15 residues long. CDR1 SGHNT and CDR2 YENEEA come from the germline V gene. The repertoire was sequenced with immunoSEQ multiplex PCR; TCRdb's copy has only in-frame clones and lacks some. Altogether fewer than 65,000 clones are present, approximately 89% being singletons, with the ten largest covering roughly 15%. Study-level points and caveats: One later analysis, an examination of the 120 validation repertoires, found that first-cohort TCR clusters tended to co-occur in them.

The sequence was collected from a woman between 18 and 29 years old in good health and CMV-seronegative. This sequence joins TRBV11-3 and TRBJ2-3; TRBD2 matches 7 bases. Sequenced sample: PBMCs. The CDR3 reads CASSLGAGSTDTQYF. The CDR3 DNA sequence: TGTGCCAGCAGCTTAGGAGCGGGGAGCACAGATACGCAGTATTTT. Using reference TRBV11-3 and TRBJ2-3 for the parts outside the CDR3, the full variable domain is EAGVVQSPRYKIIEKKQPVAFWCNPISGHNTLYWYLQNLGQGPELLIRYENEEAVDDSQLPKDRFSAERLKGVDSTLKIQPAELGDSAVYLCASSLGAGSTDTQYFGPGTRLTVL.